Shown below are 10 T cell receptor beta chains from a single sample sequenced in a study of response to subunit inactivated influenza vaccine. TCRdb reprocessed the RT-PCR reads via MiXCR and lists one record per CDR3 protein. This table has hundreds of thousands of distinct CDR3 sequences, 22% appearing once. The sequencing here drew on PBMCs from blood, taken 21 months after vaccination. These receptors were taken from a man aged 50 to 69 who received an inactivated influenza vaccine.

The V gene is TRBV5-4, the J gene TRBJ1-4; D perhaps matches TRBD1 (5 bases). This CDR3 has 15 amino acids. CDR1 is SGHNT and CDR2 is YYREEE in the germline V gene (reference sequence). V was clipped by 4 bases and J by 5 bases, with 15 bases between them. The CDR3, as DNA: TGTGCCAGCAGCCAATCAATACAGGAGAATGAAAAACTGTTTTTT. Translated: CASSQSIQENEKLFF.

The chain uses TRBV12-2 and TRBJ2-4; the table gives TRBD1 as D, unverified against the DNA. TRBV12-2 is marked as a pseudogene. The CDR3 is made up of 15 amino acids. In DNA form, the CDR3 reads TGTGCAAGTCGCTTAGCTGGGGACGGTAAAAACATTCAGTACTTC. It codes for CASRLAGDGKNIQYF.

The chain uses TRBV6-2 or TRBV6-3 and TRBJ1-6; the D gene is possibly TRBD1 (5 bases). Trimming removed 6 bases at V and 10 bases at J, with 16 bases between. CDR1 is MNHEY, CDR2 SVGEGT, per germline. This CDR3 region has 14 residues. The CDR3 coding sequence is TGTGCCAGCAGACTGCAGGGAAGGGGATCACCCCTCCACTTT. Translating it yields CASRLQGRGSPLHF.

CDR3 region: CASSLRGAGNSPLHF. In DNA, the CDR3 is TGTGCCAGCAGTTTACGGGGGGCTGGTAATTCACCCCTCCACTTT. The chain employs TRBV12-3 or TRBV12-4 and TRBJ1-6; D is perhaps TRBD1 (6 bases). Trimming pared 2 bases from V and 6 bases from J, leaving 11 bases between. The CDR3 extends over 15 amino acids.

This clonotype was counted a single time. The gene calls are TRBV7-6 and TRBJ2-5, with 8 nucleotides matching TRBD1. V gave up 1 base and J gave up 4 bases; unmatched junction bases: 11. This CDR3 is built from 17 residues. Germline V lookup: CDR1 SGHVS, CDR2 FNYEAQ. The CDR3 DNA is TGTGCCAGCAGCTTAGGATTTACCGGACAGGGAGGAGAGACCCAGTACTTC. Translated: CASSLGFTGQGGETQYF.

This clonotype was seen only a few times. The DNA for the CDR3 is TGCGCCAGCAGCTTGGATAGACAGGGAGAGACCCAGTACTTC. It codes for CASSLDRQGETQYF. The genes are TRBV5-1 and TRBJ2-5, with TRBD1 identical over 7 bases. The CDR3 is made up of 14 amino acids. The V and J ends lost 0 bases and 4 bases, in that order; junction bases with no gene match: 3. CDR1 SGHRS and CDR2 YFSETQ come from the germline V gene.

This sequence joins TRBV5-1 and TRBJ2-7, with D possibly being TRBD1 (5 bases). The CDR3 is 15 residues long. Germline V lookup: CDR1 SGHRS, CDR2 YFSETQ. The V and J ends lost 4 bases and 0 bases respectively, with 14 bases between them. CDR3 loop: CASSALDRSSYEQYF. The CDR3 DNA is TGCGCCAGCAGCGCCCTCGACAGAAGCTCCTACGAGCAGTACTTC.

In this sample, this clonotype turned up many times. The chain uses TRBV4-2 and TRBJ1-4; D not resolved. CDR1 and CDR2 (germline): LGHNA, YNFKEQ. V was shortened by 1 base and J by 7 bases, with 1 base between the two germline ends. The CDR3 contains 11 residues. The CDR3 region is CASSQGEKLFF. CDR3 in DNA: TGTGCCAGCAGCCAAGGTGAAAAACTGTTTTTT.

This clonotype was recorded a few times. In nucleotides, the CDR3 is TGTGCCAGCAGTGACCCAGGGGGCGCCTACAATGAGCAGTTCTTC. Protein sequence: CASSDPGGAYNEQFF. The rearrangement joins TRBV2 to TRBJ2-1; 8 nucleotides align to TRBD1. Per the germline V gene, CDR1 is SNHLY and CDR2 is FYNNEI. J gave up 2 bases and V 3 bases, and 3 bases lay outside the gene matches. This CDR3 comprises 15 residues.

This CDR3 is CASSHGGVGQETQYF. The CDR3 DNA is TGTGCCAGCAGCCACGGAGGTGTCGGGCAAGAGACCCAGTACTTC. This chain joins TRBV5-6 and TRBJ2-5, with D possibly TRBD2 on 5 matching bases. CDR1 SGHDT and CDR2 YYEEEE come from the germline V gene. The germline V and J ends were trimmed by 4 bases and 2 bases, with 15 bases remaining between them. The CDR3 is made up of 15 amino acids.